What follows describes a single T cell receptor beta chain. Its antigen is not known. This sample is part of a study of CD8+ T cells in alopecia areata. About the study: Oral tofacitinib (5 to 10 mg twice daily) was administered to treated patients. Study observations and caveats: Sequencing of scalp samples also captures resident alphabeta T cells of normal skin.

Germline-derived CDR1 and CDR2 are KGHSH and LQKENI. The CDR3 is 15 residues long. V was pared by 4 bases and J by 2 bases, with 11 bases between. Sequencing used cDNA as its template, made by extracting RNA and reverse transcribing it. Data came from immunoSEQ multiplex PCR; TCRdb stores just in-frame clones and leaves some out. The sample includes about 150,000 clones, roughly 50% seen only once; the top ten take around 6.8%. This TCR was recovered from a human donor with alopecia areata. The chain joins TRBV18 to TRBJ2-2; D is unresolved. The sequencing input was CD4+ T cells sorted from blood. The CDR3 bases are TGTGCCAGCTCACTTCTGAACCTAAACACCGGGGAGCTGTTTTTT. Translation: CASSLLNLNTGELFF.